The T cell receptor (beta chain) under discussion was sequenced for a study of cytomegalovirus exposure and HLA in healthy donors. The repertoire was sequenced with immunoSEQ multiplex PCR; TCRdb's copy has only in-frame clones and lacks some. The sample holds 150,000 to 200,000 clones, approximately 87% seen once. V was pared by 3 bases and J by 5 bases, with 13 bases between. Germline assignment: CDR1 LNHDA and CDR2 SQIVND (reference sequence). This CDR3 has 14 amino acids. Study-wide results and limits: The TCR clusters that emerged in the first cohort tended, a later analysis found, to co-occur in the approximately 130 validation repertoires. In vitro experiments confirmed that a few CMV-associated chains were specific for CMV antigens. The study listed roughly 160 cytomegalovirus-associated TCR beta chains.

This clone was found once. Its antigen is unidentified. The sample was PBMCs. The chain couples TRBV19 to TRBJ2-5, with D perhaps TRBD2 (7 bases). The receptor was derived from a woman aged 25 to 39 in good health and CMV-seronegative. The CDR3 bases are TGTGCCAGTAGTATGGGGAGGGGGGTGGAGACCCAGTACTTC. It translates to CASSMGRGVETQYF.